This TCR beta chain was sequenced for a study of CD8+ T cells in alopecia areata. Treatment of the sample: oral pan-JAK inhibitor, 5-10 mg twice daily. Cell sorting was applied to PBMCs, and CD4+ and CD8+ T cells were collected. The V end was cut by 4 bases, the J end by 5 bases, with 12 bases between. Germline-derived CDR1 and CDR2 are SGDLS and YYNGEE. The CDR3 has 13 amino acids. Extracted from the samples, RNA was reverse transcribed into cDNA to serve as the sequencing template. The table came from immunoSEQ multiplex PCR; TCRdb's copy has only in-frame clones and leaves some out. The table records about 140,000 clones, about 88% of them present only once.

This specimen was CD8+ T cells sorted from blood, taken at week 4, from a patient treated with tofacitinib. V gene TRBV9 combines with J gene TRBJ1-2; perhaps TRBD1 as D (5 bases). The TCR originated in a human donor with alopecia areata. The CDR3 sequence: CASSKDSGYGYTF. The CDR3 DNA reads TGTGCCAGCAGCAAAGACAGTGGGTATGGCTACACCTTC.